These 21 T cell receptor beta chains were all obtained from the same sample, sequenced in a study of CD8 T cells in ankylosing spondylitis. TCRdb ran MiXCR on the 5' RACE reads and lists one entry per CDR3 protein. The table has about 220,000 distinct CDR3 sequences, 10% seen once. Source material: blood, either unsorted or a sorted T cell fraction (not recorded which). The receptors stem from a male donor with ankylosing spondylitis or in good health (not recorded which).

The chain uses TRBV28 and TRBJ2-7, with TRBD1 identical over 8 bases. After removal of 8 bases from V and 5 bases from J, the junction contained 8 bases not matched to a gene. Per the germline V gene, CDR1 is MDHEN and CDR2 is SYDVKM. The CDR3 runs 13 residues. CDR3 sequence: CASHRQGIDEQYF. CDR3 nucleotides: TGTGCCAGCCACCGACAGGGGATAGACGAGCAGTACTTC.

This clonotype was detected a few times. The chain has TRBV29-1 and TRBJ1-4, with D hard to call. V lost 7 bases and J 8 bases, leaving 11 bases between the germline ends. The CDR3 contains 11 residues. The germline gives CDR1 SQVTM, CDR2 ANQGSEA. The CDR3 DNA reads TGCAGCGGGGCACTATCAGAAAAACTGTTTTTT. Residues: CSGALSEKLFF.

In this sample, this clonotype turned up a few times. V and J are TRBV6-1 and TRBJ2-7; 8 bases map to TRBD1. This CDR3 region has 14 residues. V lost 6 bases, J lost 5 bases, and 9 bases stayed unmatched. Germline assignment: CDR1 MNHNS and CDR2 SASEGT. CDR3 region: CASRDRGDFDEQYF. The CDR3 DNA reads TGTGCCAGCAGAGACAGGGGCGACTTCGACGAGCAGTACTTC.

This clonotype has at least ten counts. The chain employs TRBV2 and TRBJ1-3; 8 positions agree with TRBD1. The V segment lost 4 bases and the J segment 2 bases; nucleotides outside the gene matches: 4. Germline values: CDR1 SNHLY, CDR2 FYNNEI. The CDR3 runs to 15 residues. CDR3 sequence: CASSVTQGAGNTIYF. The DNA for the CDR3 is TGTGCCAGCAGTGTTACACAGGGGGCTGGAAACACCATATATTTT.

The chain carries TRBV12-3 or TRBV12-4 and TRBJ2-5; D not certain. The length of the CDR3 is 14 residues. V shed 3 bases and J shed 7 bases, with 15 bases lying between them. CDR3 in amino acids: CASSFGDTLLTQYF. The CDR3 DNA reads TGTGCCAGCAGTTTTGGGGATACCCTTTTGACCCAGTACTTC.

The sample holds many counts of this clonotype. The chain couples TRBV27 to TRBJ1-2; D is possibly TRBD1 (5 bases). The CDR3 sequence is 15 residues long. The germline gives CDR1 MNHEY, CDR2 SMNVEV (reference sequence). With 3 bases removed from V and 7 bases from J, the gap between germline ends came to 18 bases. CDR3 loop: CASSFGGAALLGYTF. CDR3 nucleotides: TGTGCCAGCAGTTTTGGCGGGGCGGCCCTACTTGGCTACACCTTC.

This clonotype was picked up many times. The chain recombines TRBV5-1 with TRBJ1-3; D might be TRBD1 (6 bases). This CDR3 has 14 amino acids. With 6 bases removed from V and 4 bases from J, the gap between germline ends came to 14 bases. Per germline, CDR1 SGHRS and CDR2 YFSETQ. The CDR3 coding sequence is TGCGCCAGCACCTCGGACAGCCCGGGAAACACCATATATTTT. As protein: CASTSDSPGNTIYF.

This clonotype was observed a few times. The V gene is TRBV12-3 or TRBV12-4, the J gene TRBJ2-7, with 7 positions matching TRBD2. After removal of 3 bases from V and 3 bases from J, the junction contained 2 bases not matched to a gene. The CDR3 length is 13 residues. CDR3 in DNA: TGTGCCAGCAGTTTCCCTAGCGGCTACGAGCAGTACTTC. Amino acid sequence: CASSFPSGYEQYF.

The sample holds a few counts of this clonotype. This rearrangement joins TRBV5-6 to TRBJ1-5; D not certain. CDR1 and CDR2 from the germline V gene are SGHDT and YYEEEE. The CDR3 sequence is 16 residues long. V lost 2 bases to trimming and J lost 2 bases, with 14 bases between them. Here the CDR3 DNA reads TGTGCCAGCAGCTTCCGAGGCCCGACGGGCAATCAGCCCCAGCATTTT. Residues: CASSFRGPTGNQPQHF.

This clonotype was detected ten times or more. The chain has TRBV20-1 and TRBJ1-3; D remains ambiguous. The V end lost 5 bases, the J end lost 3 bases, and 20 bases lay between the germline ends. CDR3 size: 16 residues. CDR1 is DFQATT and CDR2 is SNEGSKA in the germline V gene (reference sequence). The chain's CDR3 is CSAPYDEGSGGNTIYF. The CDR3 nucleotides read TGCAGTGCTCCCTACGACGAGGGTAGCGGTGGAAACACCATATATTTT.

The chain recombines TRBV7-3 with TRBJ2-7; D uncertain. Germline V CDR1 and CDR2: SGHTA, FQGTGA. The CDR3 contains 14 residues. V gave up 1 base and J gave up 5 bases, with 12 bases separating them. The CDR3 coding sequence is TGTGCCAGCAGCTTAAGGCAGGACGGCCACGAGCAGTACTTC. Amino acids: CASSLRQDGHEQYF.

This clonotype was recorded at least ten times. The J gene is TRBJ2-2, the V gene TRBV29-1; no definite D call. The CDR3 has 13 residues. Trimming cost V 6 bases and J 2 bases, with 10 bases left between them. The V gene's germline CDR1 is SQVTM and CDR2 ANQGSEA. The CDR3 protein is CSVTPFNTGELFF. The CDR3 bases are TGCAGCGTGACCCCCTTCAACACCGGGGAGCTGTTTTTT.

This clonotype came up a few times. The chain uses TRBV5-6 and TRBJ2-1; a possible D gene is TRBD2 (6 bases). Trimming left V 0 bases short and J 2 bases short, with 9 bases between. The CDR3 runs 15 residues. The germline V gene encodes CDR1 SGHDT and CDR2 YYEEEE. In DNA, the CDR3 is TGTGCCAGCAGCTTGGTTCTAGCGACCTACAATGAGCAGTTCTTC. It codes for CASSLVLATYNEQFF.

In this sample, this clonotype turned up many times. V gene TRBV5-1 combines with J gene TRBJ2-3; possible D gene TRBD1, 6 bases. The germline gives CDR1 SGHRS, CDR2 YFSETQ. V was trimmed by 1 base and J by 0 bases, leaving 9 bases between them. The CDR3 consists of 15 residues. CDR3 in DNA: TGCGCCAGCAGCTTGCAACAGGGAAGCACAGATACGCAGTATTTT. Protein sequence: CASSLQQGSTDTQYF.

V gene TRBV4-1 combines with J gene TRBJ2-1; D is unclear. The CDR3 loop spans 11 amino acids. The V gene lost 5 bases and the J gene lost 8 bases, with 7 bases spanning the gap. Germline CDR1 is MGHRA and CDR2 is YSYEKL. CDR3 sequence (DNA): TGCGCCAGCAGCTATGGCGATGAGCAGTTCTTC. Its translation: CASSYGDEQFF.

In this sample, this clonotype turned up many times. The CDR3 loop reads CASSPLEGYGYTF. The DNA of the CDR3 is TGTGCCAGCAGCCCTTTGGAAGGCTATGGCTACACCTTC. J is TRBJ1-2 and V is TRBV3-1, with D unresolved. This CDR3 has 13 amino acids. Germline V gene data show CDR1 as LGHDT and CDR2 as YNNKEL (reference sequence). The V and J ends lost 4 bases and 4 bases respectively, with 10 bases between them.

In its sample, this clonotype was seen many times. The V and J genes are TRBV12-3 or TRBV12-4 and TRBJ1-3, with D hard to call. The CDR3 length is 14 residues. V lost 1 base and J 4 bases, leaving 8 bases between the germline ends. Written as DNA, the CDR3 is TGTGCCAGCAGTTTAGACACTACGGGAAACACCATATATTTT. Protein product: CASSLDTTGNTIYF.

The CDR3 protein is CAGAGDNSPLHF. The DNA for the CDR3 is TGTGCCGGAGCGGGGGATAATTCACCCCTCCACTTT. The chain recombines TRBV6-1 with TRBJ1-6, with D possibly being TRBD1 (5 bases). Trimming shortened V by 11 bases and J by 5 bases, and 10 bases separated the two germline ends. CDR1 is MNHNS and CDR2 is SASEGT in the germline V gene. The length of the CDR3 is 12 residues.

This clonotype has only a few counts. V is TRBV5-1 and J is TRBJ1-1; D remains unclear. This CDR3 is built from 18 residues. Germline V gene lookup returns CDR1 SGHRS and CDR2 YFSETQ. Deletions cut 0 bases from V and 2 bases from J, with 20 bases between. In DNA form, the CDR3 reads TGCGCCAGCAGCTTGGGGCGGGGAGGCACCCGGAGAAACACTGAAGCTTTCTTT. It encodes CASSLGRGGTRRNTEAFF.

The V gene is TRBV12-3 or TRBV12-4, the J gene TRBJ1-4; maybe TRBD1 (5 bases). V was clipped by 3 bases and J by 6 bases, with 17 bases between them. The CDR3 totals 16 residues. The CDR3 nucleotides are TGTGCCAGCAGTTTTCTGGTTTCGGGAGGGGATGAAAAACTGTTTTTT. It translates to CASSFLVSGGDEKLFF.

The table lists this clonotype with many counts. In nucleotides, the CDR3 is TGTGCCACCAGCGAACAGGGTACACAAGAGACCCAGTACTTC. It translates to CATSEQGTQETQYF. The chain combines TRBV15 with TRBJ2-5; weak D call: TRBD1 (6 bases). Per the germline V gene, CDR1 is LNHNV and CDR2 is YYDKDF (reference sequence). Trimming took off 5 bases at V and 2 bases at J, with 12 bases between the two ends. The CDR3 runs to 14 residues.